One and the same sample provided the 15 T cell receptor beta chains below, sequenced in a study of post-analysis software for immune sequencing data (dated by TCRdb to between 2014 and 2017). What the study reported, not specific to this receptor: Roughly 5 TRBV segments, including TRBV5-6, TRBV5-1 and TRBV20-1, were significantly more frequent in patients than controls.

Library method: PCR. Sequencing took place on an Illumina HiSeq 2500. To reduce PCR and sequencing biases, unique molecular identifiers were incorporated into the TCR beta cDNA libraries. In-frame beta chains were kept once TCRdb had trimmed the public reads at Q25 with fastp and called clones with MiXCR. Rows are combined by CDR3 protein, so each entry shows the most common genes and DNA. For this sample the table gives more than 450,000 distinct CDR3 sequences, of which about 44% were detected only once. Around 1.7% of the sample belongs to the ten largest clones. These receptors' antigens are unknown. Sequencing used blood. The receptors were gathered from a girl aged 5-17 years with multiple sclerosis.

This clonotype occurred a few times. The rearrangement links TRBV12-3 or TRBV12-4 to TRBJ1-2, with D perhaps matching TRBD1 (5 bases). Trimming cost V 7 bases and J 5 bases, with 17 bases left between them. There are 14 residues in the CDR3. Here the CDR3 reads CASKGPRTEYGYTF. CDR3 DNA: TGTGCCAGCAAGGGGCCCCGGACTGAGTATGGCTACACCTTC.

The chain combines TRBV4-1 with TRBJ2-3, with 11 bases fitting TRBD2. CDR3 size: 17 residues. V trimming: 1 base; J trimming: 4 bases; junction bases outside the gene matches: 7. From germline, CDR1 is MGHRA and CDR2 YSYEKL. The CDR3 coding sequence is TGCGCCAGCAGCCAAGGGCTAGCGGGGGGTTTCGCAGATACGCAGTATTTT. Protein: CASSQGLAGGFADTQYF.

A note on this clonotype: A junction boundary mismatches the germline segment, possibly from a read error. The gene calls are TRBV7-2 and TRBJ2-3; 9 bases line up with TRBD2. The CDR3 has 16 amino acids. Germline lookup yields CDR1 SGHTA and CDR2 FQGNSA. The CDR3: CASSLSSGGQADPQYF. DNA for the CDR3: TGTGCCAGCAGCTTAAGCAGCGGGGGGCAGGCAGATCCGCAGTATTTT.

In this sample, this clonotype turned up a few times. The J gene is TRBJ1-2, the V gene TRBV25-1; possible D gene TRBD1, 5 bases. V lost 0 bases and J lost 7, with 24 bases in between. The CDR3 totals 18 residues. Looked up from germline, CDR1 is MGHDK and CDR2 is SYGVNS. The CDR3 nucleotides read TGTGCCAGCAGTGAATATGGGAGGGGTGGCAGGATGGAGATTGGCTACACCTTC. Its protein product is CASSEYGRGGRMEIGYTF.

In the case of this clonotype: Relative to the germline gene, one junction end is altered; a read error may explain this. This chain links TRBV4-1 with TRBJ2-1; D is possibly TRBD1 or TRBD2 (5 bases each). Germline V gene lookup returns CDR1 MGHRA and CDR2 YSYEKL. This CDR3 is built from 16 residues. CDR3 residues: CASSQEPGSDFGEQVF. DNA for the CDR3: TGCGCCAGCAGCCAAGAACCAGGGAGTGATTTTGGTGAGCAGGTCTTC.

This clonotype was counted between two and nine times. At one end, the junction sequence differs from germline, possibly due to a read error. This sequence joins TRBV9 and TRBJ1-1; D perhaps matches TRBD1 (5 bases). Germline CDR1 reads SGDLS; CDR2 reads YYNGEE. The CDR3 length is 15 residues. The CDR3 nucleotides read TGTGTCAGCAGCGTAGACCAGGGCGCAAACACTGAAGCTTTCTTT. Protein product: CVSSVDQGANTEAFF.

A remark on this clonotype: One base away lies a much larger clone, so this may be a sequencing read error. This chain joins TRBV4-2 and TRBJ1-2; 8 bases fit TRBD1. This CDR3 spans 13 amino acids. Germline assignment: CDR1 LGHNA and CDR2 YNFKEQ. This CDR3 reads CASRQAYRGGYTF. CDR3 sequence (DNA): TGTGCCAGCAGACAAGCGTACAGGGGGGGCTACACCTTC.

Remarks on this clonotype: One end of the junction varies from germline; a read error may be responsible. V gene TRBV6-6 combines with J gene TRBJ2-3, with 9 bases aligning to TRBD1. Germline CDR1 and CDR2: MNHNY and SVGAGI (reference sequence). The CDR3 is made up of 15 amino acids. CDR3 region: CASSHLGTGSDAQYF. The CDR3 region has the DNA TGTGCCAGCAGCCACCTCGGGACAGGGTCAGATGCGCAGTATTTT.

The chain combines TRBV29-1 with TRBJ2-1; TRBD2 is a possible D gene (6 bases). The J call may be in error: the DNA end matches TRBJ2-7 better. CDR1 and CDR2 from the germline V gene are SQVTM and ANQGSEA. The CDR3 consists of 15 residues. CDR3 DNA: TGCAGCGTTGCCGCTAGCGAGAGCTCCTACAATGAGCAGTACTTC. Translation gives CSVAASESSYNEQYF.

This clonotype was detected many times. This rearrangement joins TRBV6-6 to TRBJ1-1; TRBD1 matches 7 bases. The CDR3 totals 16 residues. CDR1 MNHNY and CDR2 SVGAGI come from the germline V gene (reference sequence). Trimming took 2 bases from V and 3 from J; bases not matched to a gene: 9. CDR3 DNA sequence: TGTGCCAGCAGTTACGGGTCGACAGGGTTCGACACTGAAGCTTTCTTT. Its protein is CASSYGSTGFDTEAFF.

The chain is built from TRBV2 and TRBJ2-1, with 10 bases lining up with TRBD1. CDR1 and CDR2 (germline): SNHLY, FYNNEI. The CDR3 loop spans 13 amino acids. CDR3 nucleotide sequence: TGTGCGTCGAGGGACAGGGGTTACAATGAGCAGTTCTTC. This encodes CASRDRGYNEQFF.

This clonotype was seen only a few times. Written as DNA, the CDR3 is TGTGCCAGCAGCCAGGGGGCTGGTACTGAAGCTTTCTTT. Translated, it gives CASSQGAGTEAFF. This chain links TRBV4-2 with TRBJ1-1; D might be TRBD1 (6 bases). V was pared by 3 bases and J by 5 bases, with 10 bases between. The germline gives CDR1 LGHNA, CDR2 YNFKEQ. The CDR3 loop spans 13 amino acids.

The gene calls are TRBV7-9 and TRBJ2-5; 9 bases are shared with TRBD1. V was pared by 2 bases and J by 3 bases, with 4 bases of the junction left unmatched. The CDR3 length is 15 residues. Germline lookup yields CDR1 SEHNR and CDR2 FQNEAQ (reference sequence). The CDR3 sequence is CASSLSGQGKETQYF. CDR3 bases: TGTGCCAGCAGCTTATCGGGACAGGGAAAAGAGACCCAGTACTTC.

The V and J genes are TRBV6-1 and TRBJ2-7, with TRBD2 matching 9 bases. The CDR3 sequence is 18 residues long. Trimming cost V 7 bases and J 1 base; bases outside gene matches: 17. Germline lookup yields CDR1 MNHNS and CDR2 SASEGT. CDR3 DNA sequence: TGTGCCAGCATCTCCGGGACTAGCCGTAGCAAGCGGTCCTACGAGCAGTACTTC. Translation: CASISGTSRSKRSYEQYF.

This chain links TRBV7-9 with TRBJ2-7, with TRBD2 identical over 9 bases. V was pared by 6 bases and J by 7 bases, with 4 bases of the junction left unmatched. CDR1 is SEHNR, CDR2 FQNEAQ, per germline (reference sequence). This CDR3 is 12 amino acids long. DNA of the CDR3: TGTGCCAGCAGACTTCTAGCGGGAGAGCAGTACTTC. As protein: CASRLLAGEQYF.